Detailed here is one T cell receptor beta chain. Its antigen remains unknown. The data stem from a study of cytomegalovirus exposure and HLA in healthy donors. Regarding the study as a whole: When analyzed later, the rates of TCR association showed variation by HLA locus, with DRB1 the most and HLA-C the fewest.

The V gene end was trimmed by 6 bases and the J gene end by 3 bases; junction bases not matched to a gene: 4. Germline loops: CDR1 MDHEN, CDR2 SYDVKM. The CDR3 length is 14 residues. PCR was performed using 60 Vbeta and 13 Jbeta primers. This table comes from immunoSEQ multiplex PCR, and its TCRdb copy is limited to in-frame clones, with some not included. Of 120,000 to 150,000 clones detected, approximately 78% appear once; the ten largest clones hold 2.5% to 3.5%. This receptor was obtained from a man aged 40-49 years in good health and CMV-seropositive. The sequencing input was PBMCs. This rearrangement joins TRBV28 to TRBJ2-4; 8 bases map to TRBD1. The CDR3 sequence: CASRAGGVKNIQYF. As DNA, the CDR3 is TGTGCCAGCAGGGCAGGGGGCGTCAAAAACATTCAGTACTTC. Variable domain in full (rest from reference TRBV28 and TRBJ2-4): DVKVTQSSRYLVKRTGEKVFLECVQDMDHENMFWYRQDPGLGLRLIYFSYDVKMKEKGDIPEGYSVSREKKERFSLILESASTNQTSMYLCASRAGGVKNIQYFGAGTRLSVL.